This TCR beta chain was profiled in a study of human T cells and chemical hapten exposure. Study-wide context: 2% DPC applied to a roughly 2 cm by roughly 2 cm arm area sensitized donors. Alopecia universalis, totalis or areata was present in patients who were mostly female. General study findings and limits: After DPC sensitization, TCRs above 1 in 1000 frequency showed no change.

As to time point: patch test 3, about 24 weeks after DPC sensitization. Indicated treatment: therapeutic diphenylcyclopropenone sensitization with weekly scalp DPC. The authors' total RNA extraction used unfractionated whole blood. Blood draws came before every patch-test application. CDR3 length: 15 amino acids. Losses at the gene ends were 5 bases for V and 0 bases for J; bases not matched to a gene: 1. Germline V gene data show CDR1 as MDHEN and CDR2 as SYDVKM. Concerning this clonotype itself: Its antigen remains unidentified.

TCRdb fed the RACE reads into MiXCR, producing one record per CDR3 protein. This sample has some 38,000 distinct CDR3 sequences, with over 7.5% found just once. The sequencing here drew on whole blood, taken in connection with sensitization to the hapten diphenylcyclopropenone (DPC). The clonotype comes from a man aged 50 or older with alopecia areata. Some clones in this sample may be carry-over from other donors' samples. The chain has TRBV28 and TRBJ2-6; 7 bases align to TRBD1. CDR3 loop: CASSRDSSGANVLTF. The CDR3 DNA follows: TGTGCCAGCAGTCGGGACAGCTCTGGGGCCAACGTCCTGACTTTC.